A selection of T cell receptor beta chains follows, all from one sample in a study of T cell repertoires in cytomegalovirus infection. Using its own MiXCR run on the reads, TCRdb lists one record per CDR3 protein. The top ten hold around 11% of the sample, which has hundreds of thousands of distinct CDR3 sequences, 15% to 20% seen once. The source material was PBMCs. The receptors come from a human donor in good health (CMV status not recorded). Some clones in this sample may be carry-over from other donors' samples. Each CDR3 is given with its conserved first and last residue. The order of the fields is V gene, clone size, J gene, D gene, CDR3 DNA, CDR3 protein. A D gene is named only where the DNA matches it firmly. Rows give clone size only sometimes, using once, few, many, or a class for an expanded clone.

TRBV7-6,few,TRBJ1-5,NA,TGTGCCAGCAGCCCGGGCCAAAATAGCAATCAGCCCCAGCATTTT,CASSPGQNSNQPQHF
TRBV11-1,many,TRBJ2-7,TRBD2,TGTGCCAGCAGCCCGGCCCTAGCGGGGGCTTACGAGCAGTACTTC,CASSPALAGAYEQYF
TRBV7-6,many,TRBJ1-4,NA,TGTGCCAGCAGCTTACGGTCCTTTGTCGGGACTATGGGGAGTGAAAAACTGTTTTTT,CASSLRSFVGTMGSEKLFF
TRBV7-2,many,TRBJ1-5,NA,TGTGCCAGCAGCTTAGGCCCGGACAATCAGCCCCAGCATTTT,CASSLGPDNQPQHF
TRBV7-6,few,TRBJ2-2,NA,TGTGCCAGCAGCTTCAGGGTACCCGGGGAGCTGTTTTTT,CASSFRVPGELFF
TRBV4-1,NA,TRBJ2-3,NA,TGCGCCAGCAGCCAAGAGACAGTGGCTAATACGCAGTATTTT,CASSQETVANTQYF
TRBV10-3,NA,TRBJ1-5,TRBD1,TGTGCCATCAGTGAGTATAAACAGGGGGCCACGCGCGGAGATAGCAATCAGCCCCAGCATTTT,CAISEYKQGATRGDSNQPQHF
TRBV18,NA,TRBJ1-6,NA,TGTGCCAGCTCACCAGACAGTGCTTCACCCCTCCACTTT,CASSPDSASPLHF
TRBV27,NA,TRBJ2-5,NA,TGTGCCAGCGCCCGGGAAAATTACGAAGAGACCCAGTACTTC,CASARENYEETQYF
TRBV28,few,TRBJ1-2,NA,TGTGCCAGCAGGGTTCATGGGTCGGACTATGGCTACACCTTC,CASRVHGSDYGYTF
TRBV12-3/TRBV12-4,NA,TRBJ1-2,NA,TGTGCCAGCAGTTTACTTCGTGAGGGATTAGTAAATGGCTACACCTTC,CASSLLREGLVNGYTF
TRBV12-3/TRBV12-4,many,TRBJ2-1,NA,TGTGCCAGCAGTTTAGACTCCTACAATGAGCAGTTCTTC,CASSLDSYNEQFF
TRBV27,many,TRBJ2-7,NA,TGTGCCAGCAGTCCCGACCCTGAACGGGGGAACCACGAGCAGTACTTC,CASSPDPERGNHEQYF
TRBV7-6,many,TRBJ1-6,TRBD1,TGTGCCAGCAGCCCAACGACCGGGACAGGGGTAATGTCACCCCTCCACTTT,CASSPTTGTGVMSPLHF
TRBV7-6,many,TRBJ1-1,NA,TGTGCCAGCAGCTTAGCGTCCTTGGGCGCTGAAGCTTTCTTT,CASSLASLGAEAFF
TRBV27,few,TRBJ1-6,TRBD1,TGTGCCAGCAGTTTTGAGGGGGCCCGGTATTCACCCCTCCACTTT,CASSFEGARYSPLHF
TRBV28,many,TRBJ2-7,TRBD1,TGTGCCAGCAGTGACACCGGGACAGGCTTTTCCTACGAGCAGTACTTC,CASSDTGTGFSYEQYF
TRBV6-5,NA,TRBJ2-7,TRBD1,TGTGCCAGCAACCGCCGGGACAGGGGTAACGAGCAGTACTTC,CASNRRDRGNEQYF
TRBV7-2,many,TRBJ2-7,NA,TGTGCCAGCAGCCCTACAGACAGGAGCTCCTACGAGCAGTACTTC,CASSPTDRSSYEQYF
TRBV20-1,NA,TRBJ1-5,NA,TGCAGTGCTAGAGATCAGGCAGGCCTGGAGCAGCCCCAGCATTTT,CSARDQAGLEQPQHF
TRBV12-3/TRBV12-4,few,TRBJ1-2,TRBD1,TGTGCCAGCAGTCGACAGGGGGCGAGTCTCTATGGCTACACCTTC,CASSRQGASLYGYTF
TRBV28,few,TRBJ2-7,NA,TGTGCCAGCAGTTCGCCAGGAGAACTAAACCCATACGAGCAGTACTTC,CASSSPGELNPYEQYF
TRBV9,few,TRBJ2-6,NA,TGTGCCAGCAGCGTACGCCAGAAGAGCTCTGGGGCCAACGTCCTGACTTTC,CASSVRQKSSGANVLTF
TRBV6-2/TRBV6-3,NA,TRBJ2-5,NA,TGTGCCAGCAGTTACGGGGGGTACAAATTGGGAAAGACCCAGTACTTC,CASSYGGYKLGKTQYF
TRBV20-1,NA,TRBJ2-7,NA,TGCAGTGCTGACAAAGAGGGTGCCTACGAGCAGTACTTC,CSADKEGAYEQYF
TRBV11-3,NA,TRBJ2-2,NA,TGTGCCAGCAGCCCGGGGGTGTCCTTGGGTACCGGGGAGCTGTTTTTT,CASSPGVSLGTGELFF